The 32 T cell receptor beta chains given below trace back to one sample, sequenced in a study of blood T cell repertoires in COVID-19. The assay was immunoSEQ multiplex PCR, and TCRdb's table has in-frame clones only and misses some. This sample has 120,000 or so clones, with more than 75% found just once. The specimen sequenced was peripheral blood. These receptors came from a human donor in a cohort sampled during active COVID-19.

The rearrangement joins TRBV5-5 to TRBJ1-6; D possibly corresponds to TRBD1 (5 bases). The CDR3 sequence is 16 residues long. CDR1 and CDR2 (germline): SGHKS, YYEKEE (reference sequence). The V end was cut by 0 bases, the J end by 5 bases, with 12 bases between. Written as DNA, the CDR3 is TGTGCCAGCAGCTTGGCGGTCGGGGGGAATAATTCACCCCTCCACTTT. Encoded protein: CASSLAVGGNNSPLHF. The full variable domain, with the rest looked up from reference TRBV5-5 and TRBJ1-6, is DAGVTQSPTHLIKTRGQQVTLRCSPISGHKSVSWYQQVLGQGPQFIFQYYEKEERGRGNFPDRFSARQFPNYSSELNVNALLLGDSALYLCASSLAVGGNNSPLHFGNGTRLTVT.

The chain recombines TRBV6-1 with TRBJ2-2; no firm D call. The CDR3 consists of 14 residues. Per the germline V gene, CDR1 is MNHNS and CDR2 is SASEGT. V was pared by 3 bases and J by 8 bases, with 13 bases between. The CDR3 is CASSDRVRSGELFF. CDR3 DNA: TGTGCCAGCAGTGATCGAGTTCGGTCGGGGGAGCTGTTTTTT.

The rearrangement links TRBV11-2 to TRBJ2-7, with TRBD1 matching 7 bases. CDR3 length: 15 amino acids. Trimming cost V 8 bases and J 2 bases; bases outside gene matches: 12. Germline CDR1 reads SGHAT; CDR2 reads FQNNGV. CDR3 protein: CASLPGHRGPYEQYF. In DNA, the CDR3 is TGTGCCAGCTTACCCGGCCACAGGGGCCCCTACGAGCAGTACTTC.

The rearrangement links TRBV5-4 to TRBJ2-1; TRBD2 matches 12 bases. Germline V gives CDR1 SGHNT, CDR2 YYREEE (reference sequence). V was clipped by 9 bases and J by 3 bases; unmatched bases: 4. This CDR3 is 14 amino acids long. The CDR3 sequence is CAIQTSGGYNEQFF. DNA of the CDR3: TGTGCCATCCAGACTAGCGGGGGCTACAATGAGCAGTTCTTC. The entire variable domain, with the rest obtained from reference TRBV5-4 and TRBJ2-1, is as follows: ETGVTQSPTHLIKTRGQQVTLRCSSQSGHNTVSWYQQALGQGPQFIFQYYREEENGRGNFPPRFSGLQFPNYSSELNVNALELDDSALYLCAIQTSGGYNEQFFGPGTRLTVL.

This rearrangement joins TRBV10-3 to TRBJ1-2; D is unresolved. CDR1 is ENHRY and CDR2 is SYGVKD in the germline V gene. The CDR3 totals 13 residues. Trimming took off 4 bases at V and 4 bases at J, with 10 bases between the two ends. The CDR3, as DNA: TGTGCCATCAGTGCTCGGGTCATCTATGGCTACACCTTC. This codes for CAISARVIYGYTF.

A single count supports this clone. The chain carries TRBV3-1 (or the pseudogene TRBV3-2) and TRBJ2-3; D remains unclear. V was cut by 4 bases and J by 4 bases, with 9 bases left in between. Germline CDR1 is LGHDT and CDR2 is YNNKEL (reference sequence). The CDR3 contains 13 residues. The CDR3 region is CASSPRSADTQYF. Written as DNA, the CDR3 is TGTGCCAGCAGCCCTAGGTCAGCAGATACGCAGTATTTT.

The rearrangement links TRBV28 to TRBJ2-1; 12 nucleotides line up with TRBD1. There are 16 residues in the CDR3. The V and J ends lost 5 bases and 7 bases, in that order; junction bases with no gene match: 9. Germline V gene sequence: CDR1 MDHEN, CDR2 SYDVKM. The CDR3 region is CASSPVGQGAWNEQFF. CDR3 coding DNA: TGTGCCAGCAGTCCAGTGGGACAGGGGGCTTGGAATGAGCAGTTCTTC.

The V call is TRBV20-1, the J call TRBJ2-3; possible D gene TRBD2, 5 bases. The V end was cut by 3 bases, the J end by 3 bases, with 10 bases between. CDR3 size: 13 residues. Germline V gives CDR1 DFQATT, CDR2 SNEGSKA (reference sequence). The CDR3 region has the DNA TGCAGTGCTAGTATGGGAGTTACAGATACGCAGTATTTT. Protein product: CSASMGVTDTQYF.

This clone was observed once. The rearrangement uses TRBV2 and TRBJ2-1; D not certain. V lost 5 bases, J lost 5 bases, and 16 bases lay in between. The CDR3 is 15 amino acids. Germline CDR1 is SNHLY and CDR2 is FYNNEI. This chain's CDR3 is CASSPLFLRHNEQFF. Here the CDR3 DNA reads TGTGCCAGCAGTCCCCTTTTCCTCAGGCACAATGAGCAGTTCTTC. The variable domain in full, with the rest retrieved from reference TRBV2 and TRBJ2-1, is EPEVTQTPSHQVTQMGQEVILRCVPISNHLYFYWYRQILGQKVEFLVSFYNNEISEKSEIFDDQFSVERPDGSNFTLKIRSTKLEDSAMYFCASSPLFLRHNEQFFGPGTRLTVL.

The chain has TRBV5-6 and TRBJ2-5; D is perhaps TRBD1 (5 bases). Between the trimmed V and J ends, which lost 6 bases and 4 bases, there was a span of 7 bases. The V gene's germline CDR1 is SGHDT and CDR2 YYEEEE. This CDR3 spans 11 amino acids. The CDR3 DNA reads as TGTGCCAGCATCCAGGGAGAGACCCAGTACTTC. It yields the protein CASIQGETQYF.

The rearrangement joins TRBV4-1 to TRBJ1-1; D might be TRBD1 (6 bases). The CDR3 length is 15 residues. Germline CDR1 is MGHRA and CDR2 is YSYEKL. V lost 3 bases to trimming and J lost 2 bases, with 13 bases between them. The CDR3 region is CASSHKGGDNTEAFF. CDR3 coding DNA: TGCGCCAGCAGCCACAAAGGGGGGGATAACACTGAAGCTTTCTTT.

This sequence joins TRBV15 and TRBJ1-5, with D perhaps TRBD1 (5 bases). This CDR3 region has 14 residues. CDR1 is LNHNV and CDR2 is YYDKDF in the germline V gene (reference sequence). Trimming left V 1 base short and J 4 bases short, with 8 bases between. The CDR3 spells CATSRARQNQPQHF. The CDR3 coding sequence is TGTGCCACCAGCAGAGCTCGACAGAATCAGCCCCAGCATTTT.

The V call is TRBV6-6, the J call TRBJ1-3; TRBD1 agrees at 10 bases. CDR3 size: 15 residues. Per the germline V gene, CDR1 is MNHNY and CDR2 is SVGAGI (reference sequence). The trim removed 4 bases at V and 6 bases at J, leaving 6 bases unmatched. DNA for the CDR3: TGTGCCAGCAGTTCAAAGGGACAGGGGAAAAACACCATATATTTT. Translated: CASSSKGQGKNTIYF.

V gene TRBV9 combines with J gene TRBJ2-7; the D gene is possibly TRBD2 (5 bases). Germline V lookup: CDR1 SGDLS, CDR2 YYNGEE. Trimming cost V 2 bases and J 6 bases, with 12 bases left between them. The CDR3 has 13 residues. The CDR3 reads CASSVRGSGEQYF. The CDR3 DNA reads as TGTGCCAGCAGCGTTCGGGGAAGTGGCGAGCAGTACTTC.

V usage is TRBV9 and J usage is TRBJ2-1, with 13 bases aligning to TRBD2. The junction had 8 bases not matched to a gene; V was cut back by 1 base and J by 4 bases. Germline-derived CDR1 and CDR2 are SGDLS and YYNGEE. This CDR3 is 18 amino acids long. The chain's CDR3 is CASSVPRLAGGTYNEQFF. CDR3 DNA sequence: TGTGCCAGCAGCGTACCCCGACTAGCGGGGGGTACTTACAATGAGCAGTTCTTC.

The rearrangement uses TRBV29-1 and TRBJ2-7; a weak D match, TRBD2 (6 bases). CDR3 length equals 13 residues. Per germline, CDR1 SQVTM and CDR2 ANQGSEA. Deletions cut 7 bases from V and 0 bases from J, with 13 bases between. The CDR3 sequence: CSAGDGSSYEQYF. CDR3 sequence (DNA): TGCAGCGCTGGTGACGGGAGCTCCTACGAGCAGTACTTC.

The chain couples TRBV19 to TRBJ2-7; no clear D gene. The germline V gene has CDR1 LNHDA and CDR2 SQIVND (reference sequence). The CDR3 totals 13 residues. V shed 6 bases and J shed 3 bases, with 12 bases lying between them. The CDR3 bases are TGTGCCAGTAGCTTACAGCCGATCTACGAGCAGTACTTC. The encoded protein is CASSLQPIYEQYF.

J is TRBJ1-2 and V is TRBV7-9, with 7 bases lining up with TRBD1. This CDR3 contains 16 residues. The germline gives CDR1 SEHNR, CDR2 FQNEAQ (reference sequence). The J segment lost 4 bases and the V segment lost 5 bases, leaving 13 bases of the junction unmatched. DNA of the CDR3: TGTGCCAGCAGCGACTCTACAGGGGCCCTATTCTATGGCTACACCTTC. This encodes CASSDSTGALFYGYTF.

The CDR3 here is CASISVSSYEQYF. CDR3 nucleotide sequence: TGTGCCAGCATATCGGTAAGCTCCTACGAGCAGTACTTC. V gene TRBV2 combines with J gene TRBJ2-7; the D is unclear. The CDR3 totals 13 residues. CDR1 and CDR2 from the germline V gene are SNHLY and FYNNEI. V was cut by 7 bases and J by 0 bases, with 10 bases left in between. The full variable domain, rest sourced from reference TRBV2 and TRBJ2-7, is EPEVTQTPSHQVTQMGQEVILRCVPISNHLYFYWYRQILGQKVEFLVSFYNNEISEKSEIFDDQFSVERPDGSNFTLKIRSTKLEDSAMYFCASISVSSYEQYFGPGTRLTVT.

The genes are TRBV9 and TRBJ2-1; 7 bases are shared with TRBD2. CDR1 and CDR2 from the germline V gene are SGDLS and YYNGEE. V shed 10 bases, J shed 4 bases, and the junction held 5 bases outside the gene matches. The CDR3 covers 12 residues. The CDR3 is CASGLRYNEQFF. Here the CDR3 DNA reads TGTGCCTCGGGACTACGATACAATGAGCAGTTCTTC.

The rearrangement uses TRBV7-5 and TRBJ1-2; TRBD1 was called by the table and not checked on the DNA. TRBV7-5 counts as a pseudogene. The CDR3 length is 16 residues. CDR3 DNA: TGTGCCAGAAGCCTTAACAAAAGGGACAGGGGGCAAGGCTACACCTTC. Protein sequence: CARSLNKRDRGQGYTF.

There are a few counts of this clone. This sequence joins TRBV2 and TRBJ1-1, with 8 bases that match TRBD1. Germline CDR1 and CDR2: SNHLY and FYNNEI. The CDR3 runs to 15 residues. The V segment lost 4 bases and the J segment 4 bases; nucleotides outside the gene matches: 8. The DNA for the CDR3 is TGTGCCAGCAGTGTCCTCCAGGGGGCCGGCACTGAAGCTTTCTTT. Encoded protein: CASSVLQGAGTEAFF.

V is TRBV5-6 and J is TRBJ2-7, with D perhaps matching TRBD1 (6 bases). The germline gives CDR1 SGHDT, CDR2 YYEEEE. Trimming removed 7 bases from V and 0 bases from J, with 11 bases in between. This CDR3 is 13 amino acids long. The CDR3: CASGTSFSYEQYF. CDR3 nucleotides: TGTGCCAGCGGGACATCCTTCTCCTACGAGCAGTACTTC.

The rearrangement joins TRBV10-3 to TRBJ2-3, with 7 bases matching TRBD2. The ends lost 4 bases at V and 0 bases at J; junction bases unmatched: 10. Germline CDR1 ENHRY, CDR2 SYGVKD. The CDR3 sequence is 17 residues long. The CDR3: CAISGNSGLSSTDTQYF. The DNA of the CDR3 is TGTGCCATCAGTGGAAATAGCGGGCTTTCTAGCACAGATACGCAGTATTTT.

This clone was observed a handful of times. The gene calls are TRBV21-1 and TRBJ2-7; whether TRBD2, the table's D call, matches the DNA was not checked. TRBV21-1 is a pseudogene locus. This CDR3 comprises 13 residues. For the CDR3, the DNA is TGTGCCAAAGGCGCCCAGAGGGCGCACGAGCAGTACTTC. Encoded protein: CAKGAQRAHEQYF.

V gene TRBV29-1 combines with J gene TRBJ2-1; D possibly corresponds to TRBD2 (5 bases). The V end lost 3 bases, the J end lost 8 bases, and 14 bases lay between the germline ends. Germline CDR1 and CDR2: SQVTM and ANQGSEA. CDR3 length: 13 residues. CDR3 nucleotides: TGCAGCGTTGACACTAGTCTTACGGATGAGCAGTTCTTC. It is translated as CSVDTSLTDEQFF.

The chain is built from TRBV6-6 and TRBJ2-7; possibly TRBD2 for D (5 bases). Germline lookup yields CDR1 MNHNY and CDR2 SVGAGI (reference sequence). V shed 6 bases and J shed 7 bases, with 19 bases lying between them. This CDR3 has 14 residues. Here the CDR3 reads CASSPLGLAWEQYF. DNA of the CDR3: TGTGCCAGCAGCCCCTTAGGCTTAGCGTGGGAGCAGTACTTC.

The chain links TRBV18 to TRBJ1-2; no reliable D call. This CDR3 comprises 15 residues. The V gene lost 0 bases and the J gene lost 8 bases, with 16 bases spanning the gap. Germline V lookup: CDR1 KGHSH, CDR2 LQKENI. The CDR3 nucleotides are TGTGCCAGCTCACCACCGGCGACTACCCCCCAAGGCTACACCTTC. Protein product: CASSPPATTPQGYTF.

The V gene is TRBV27, the J gene TRBJ1-2, with unresolved D. CDR3 length: 13 amino acids. Deletions cut 5 bases from V and 4 bases from J, with 11 bases between. CDR1 MNHEY and CDR2 SMNVEV come from the germline V gene (reference sequence). The CDR3 loop reads CASSPGSSYGYTF. CDR3 nucleotides: TGTGCCAGCAGTCCGGGGTCCAGCTATGGCTACACCTTC.

V is TRBV6-5 and J is TRBJ1-1; 11 bases fit TRBD1. The CDR3 runs to 16 residues. With 3 bases clipped from V and 0 bases from J, the junction kept 3 bases outside the gene matches. Germline assignment: CDR1 MNHEY and CDR2 SVGAGI. The CDR3 is CASSYGTGGLNTEAFF. The CDR3 bases are TGTGCCAGCAGTTATGGGACAGGGGGTCTGAACACTGAAGCTTTCTTT.

The chain couples TRBV5-5 to TRBJ2-6, with no clear D. V was cut by 2 bases and J by 2 bases, with 2 bases left in between. The germline V gene encodes CDR1 SGHKS and CDR2 YYEKEE (reference sequence). This CDR3 has 13 amino acids. The chain's CDR3 is CASSFAGANVLTF. CDR3 DNA sequence: TGTGCCAGCAGCTTCGCTGGGGCCAACGTCCTGACTTTC.

J is TRBJ1-5 and V is TRBV10-3; 7 bases fit TRBD1. V gave up 6 bases and J gave up 4 bases; unmatched junction bases: 6. The CDR3 consists of 14 residues. Germline V lookup: CDR1 ENHRY, CDR2 SYGVKD. CDR3 sequence: CAISHGQDNQPQHF. The CDR3 DNA follows: TGTGCCATCAGCCACGGACAGGATAATCAGCCCCAGCATTTT.